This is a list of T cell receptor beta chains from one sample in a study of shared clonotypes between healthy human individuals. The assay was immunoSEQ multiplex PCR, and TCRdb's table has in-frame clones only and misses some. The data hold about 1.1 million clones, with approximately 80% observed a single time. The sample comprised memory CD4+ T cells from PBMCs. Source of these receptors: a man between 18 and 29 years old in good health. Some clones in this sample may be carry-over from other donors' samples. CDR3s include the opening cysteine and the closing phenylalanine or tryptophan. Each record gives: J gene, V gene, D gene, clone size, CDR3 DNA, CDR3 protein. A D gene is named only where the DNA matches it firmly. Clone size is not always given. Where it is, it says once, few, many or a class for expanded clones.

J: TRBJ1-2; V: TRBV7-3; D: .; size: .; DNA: TGTGCCAGCAGCTTAAGGGGGGCCCTCTATGGCTACACCTTC; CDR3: CASSLRGALYGYTF
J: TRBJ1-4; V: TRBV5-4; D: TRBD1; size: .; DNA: TGTGCCAGCAGCTTGGCGGGGACAGGGGAAGAAAAACTGTTTTTT; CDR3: CASSLAGTGEEKLFF
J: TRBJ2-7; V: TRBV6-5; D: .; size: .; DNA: TGTGCCAGCAGGTCTCGGACGGGCCGCTACGAGCAGTACTTC; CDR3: CASRSRTGRYEQYF
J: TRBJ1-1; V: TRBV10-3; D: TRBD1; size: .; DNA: TGTGCCATCACCGCACAGGGGGCGAACACTGAAGCTTTCTTT; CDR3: CAITAQGANTEAFF
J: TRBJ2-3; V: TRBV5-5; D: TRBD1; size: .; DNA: TGTGCCAGCGTAATATGGACAGGGAGCAGTCCAGATACGCAGTATTTT; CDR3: CASVIWTGSSPDTQYF
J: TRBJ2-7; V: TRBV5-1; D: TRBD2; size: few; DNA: TGCGCCAGCAGCTTGGGTCATAGCGGGAGATCTTACGAGCAGTACTTC; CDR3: CASSLGHSGRSYEQYF
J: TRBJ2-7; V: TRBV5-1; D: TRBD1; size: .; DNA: TGCGCCAGCAGCTTGAGGACAGGACCCTCCTACGAGCAGTACTTC; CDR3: CASSLRTGPSYEQYF
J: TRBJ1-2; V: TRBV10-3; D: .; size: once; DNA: TGTGCCATCAGTGAGGGGAGCGCTAACTATGGCTACACCTTC; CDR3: CAISEGSANYGYTF
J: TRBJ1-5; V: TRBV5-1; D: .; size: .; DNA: TGCGCCAGCAGCTTCCTCGCCTATACAGGGAATAGCAATCAGCCCCAGCATTTT; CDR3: CASSFLAYTGNSNQPQHF
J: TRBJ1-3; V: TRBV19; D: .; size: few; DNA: TGTGCCAGTAGTACTCCGCCGGGACTCCTGAGCTCTGGAAACACCATATATTTT; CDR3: CASSTPPGLLSSGNTIYF
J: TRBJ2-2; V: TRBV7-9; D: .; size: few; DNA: TGTGCCAGCAGCCCTAGGCGGTACACCGGGGAGCTGTTTTTT; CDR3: CASSPRRYTGELFF
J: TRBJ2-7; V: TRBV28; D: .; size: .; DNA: TGTGCCAGCAGTTTGGTGGGCGAGCAGTACTTC; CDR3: CASSLVGEQYF
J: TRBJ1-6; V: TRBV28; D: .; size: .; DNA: TGTGCCAGCAGTCTCCCCGAATCACCCCTCCACTTT; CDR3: CASSLPESPLHF
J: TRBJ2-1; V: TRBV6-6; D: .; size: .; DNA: TGTGCCAGCAGTTACTCAACGGGAGTAAATGAGCAGTTCTTC; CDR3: CASSYSTGVNEQFF
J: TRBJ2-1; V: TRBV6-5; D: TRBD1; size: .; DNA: TGTGCCAGCAGTTACCATTTGGGACAGGGGGCTTGGGAGCAGTTCTTC; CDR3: CASSYHLGQGAWEQFF
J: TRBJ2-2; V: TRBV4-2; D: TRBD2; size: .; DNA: TGTGCCAGCAAAGAGGTTAGACGGGGACTAGCGGTCACCGGGGAGCTGTTTTTT; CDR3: CASKEVRRGLAVTGELFF
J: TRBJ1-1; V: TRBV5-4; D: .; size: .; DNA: TGTGCCAGCAGCTTGGCCGGCCGGATGAACACTGAAGCTTTCTTT; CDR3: CASSLAGRMNTEAFF
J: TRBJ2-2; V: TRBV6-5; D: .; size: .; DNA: TGTGCCAGCAGATCCAACGCCCGGGGCGGGGAGCTGTTTTTT; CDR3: CASRSNARGGELFF
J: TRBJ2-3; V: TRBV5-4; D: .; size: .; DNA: TGTGCCAGCAGCCAAGGAAGTGCAGATATGCAGTATTTT; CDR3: CASSQGSADMQYF
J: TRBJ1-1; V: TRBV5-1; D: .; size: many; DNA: TGCGCCAGCAGCCCGACATCGGGGAACATTGAAGCTTTCTTT; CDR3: CASSPTSGNIEAFF
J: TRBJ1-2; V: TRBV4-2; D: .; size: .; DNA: TGTGCCAGCAGCCAAGGGGAACAGGCCTGGTACACCTTC; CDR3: CASSQGEQAWYTF
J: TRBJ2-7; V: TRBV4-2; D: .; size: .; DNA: TGTGCCAGCAGCCAAGAATCGCGCTACGAGCAGTACTTC; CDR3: CASSQESRYEQYF
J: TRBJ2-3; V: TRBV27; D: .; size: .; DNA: TGTGCCAGCAGTTCCCCCTTCCTGACGCAGTATTTT; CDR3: CASSSPFLTQYF
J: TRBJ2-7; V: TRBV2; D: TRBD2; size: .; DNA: TGTGCCAGCAGTGCAGCGGGAGGACCCTACGAGCAGTACTTC; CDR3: CASSAAGGPYEQYF
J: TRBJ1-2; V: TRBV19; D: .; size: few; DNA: TGTGCCAGTAGGGTCGGGACCGAGAACTATGGCTACACCTTC; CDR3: CASRVGTENYGYTF
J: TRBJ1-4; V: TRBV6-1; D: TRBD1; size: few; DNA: TGTGCCAGCAGAAGACAGGGAAGTCAGGAAAAACTGTTTTTT; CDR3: CASRRQGSQEKLFF
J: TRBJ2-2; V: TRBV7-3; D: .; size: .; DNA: TGTGCCAGCAGCTCAAATTTAGGTGGGGGCTACACCGGGGAGCTGTTTTTT; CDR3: CASSSNLGGGYTGELFF
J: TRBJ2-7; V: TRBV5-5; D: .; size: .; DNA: TGTGCCAGCAGCTATACAGGGCCCCCTTCCTACGAGCAGTACTTC; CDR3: CASSYTGPPSYEQYF
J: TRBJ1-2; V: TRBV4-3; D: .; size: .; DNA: TGCGCCAGCAGCCACCAACCTCCCGGCCTTCGGGGCTACACCTTC; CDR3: CASSHQPPGLRGYTF
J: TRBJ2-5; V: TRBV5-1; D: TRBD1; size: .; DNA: TGCGCCAGCAGCTTTGCGGACAGGGGGCGGATGGAGACCCAGTACTTC; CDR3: CASSFADRGRMETQYF
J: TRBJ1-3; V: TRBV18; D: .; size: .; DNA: TGTGCCAGCTCACCACGGCTGGTCAGGTATGACTCTGGAAACACCATATATTTT; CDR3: CASSPRLVRYDSGNTIYF
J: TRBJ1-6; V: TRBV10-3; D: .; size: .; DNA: TGTGCCATCAACCCCGACAGGACGAATTCACCCCTCCACTTT; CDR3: CAINPDRTNSPLHF
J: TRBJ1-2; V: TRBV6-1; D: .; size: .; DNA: TGTGCCAGCACCCCAGGGCCTGGGGAGATCTATGGCTACACCTTC; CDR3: CASTPGPGEIYGYTF
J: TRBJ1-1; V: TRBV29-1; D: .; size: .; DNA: TGCAGCGTTGATATCCGACTGGGGACCGCGACTGAAGCTTTCTTT; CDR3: CSVDIRLGTATEAFF
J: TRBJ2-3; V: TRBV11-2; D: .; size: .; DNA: TGTGCCAGCAGCTTCTCCAGCCTCTTCACAGATACGCAGTATTTT; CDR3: CASSFSSLFTDTQYF
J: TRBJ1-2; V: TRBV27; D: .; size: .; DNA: TGTGCCAGCAGTTTCAACAGGGCAACTAACTATGGCTACACCTTC; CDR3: CASSFNRATNYGYTF
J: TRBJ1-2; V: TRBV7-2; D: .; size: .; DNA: TGTGCCAGCAGCCCCCGGGGCCAACTCTCGGAAGGCTACACCTTC; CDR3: CASSPRGQLSEGYTF
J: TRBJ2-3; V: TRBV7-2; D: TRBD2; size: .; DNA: TGTGCCAGCAGCTTAGGGGTCATAGCGGGAGCACATACGCAGTATTTT; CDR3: CASSLGVIAGAHTQYF
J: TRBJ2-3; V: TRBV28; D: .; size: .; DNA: TGTGCCAGCAGTTCGTATACGGATACGCAGTATTTT; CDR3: CASSSYTDTQYF
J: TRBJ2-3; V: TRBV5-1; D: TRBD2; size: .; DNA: TGCGCCAGCAGCTGGACCGGGACGACAGCGGGGGCAGATACGCAGTATTTT; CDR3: CASSWTGTTAGADTQYF
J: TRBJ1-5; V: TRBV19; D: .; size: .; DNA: TGTGCCAGTAGCATCGGGAACCTCCTAAGGAGCAATCAGCCCCAGCATTTT; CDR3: CASSIGNLLRSNQPQHF
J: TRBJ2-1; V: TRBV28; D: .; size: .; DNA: TGTGCCAGCAGTGCCCCGGACAGTTACAATGAGCAGTTCTTC; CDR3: CASSAPDSYNEQFF
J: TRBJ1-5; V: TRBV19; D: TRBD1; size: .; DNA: TGTGCCAGTAGTACCCCCGGGACAGGGGGTAATCAGCCCCAGCATTTT; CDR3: CASSTPGTGGNQPQHF
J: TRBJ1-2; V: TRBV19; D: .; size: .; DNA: TGTGCCAGTAGTATAGGTCAAGGGTATGGCTACACCTTC; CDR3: CASSIGQGYGYTF
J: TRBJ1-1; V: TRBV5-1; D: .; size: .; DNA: TGCGCCAGCGTCTCGACAGTGGAGAACACTGAAGCTTTCTTT; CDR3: CASVSTVENTEAFF
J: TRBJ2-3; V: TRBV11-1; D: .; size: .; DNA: TGTGCCAGCAGCTACGACACAGATACGCAGTATTTT; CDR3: CASSYDTDTQYF
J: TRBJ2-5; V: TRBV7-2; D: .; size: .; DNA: TGTGCCAGCAGCCAACTTAGGTTGGGGGCCGAGACCCAGTACTTC; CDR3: CASSQLRLGAETQYF
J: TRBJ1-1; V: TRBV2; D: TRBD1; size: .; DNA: TGTGCCAGCAGACCGGACAGGGTCGCTGAAGCTTTCTTT; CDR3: CASRPDRVAEAFF
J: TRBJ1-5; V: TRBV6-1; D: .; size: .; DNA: TGTGCCAGCTGCCCGTGGACAGTCCACAATCAGCCCCAGCATTTT; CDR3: CASCPWTVHNQPQHF
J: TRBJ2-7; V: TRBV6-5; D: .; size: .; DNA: TGTGCCAGCAGTCCAGACAGCCGGGGTCCCTACGAGCAGTACTTC; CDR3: CASSPDSRGPYEQYF
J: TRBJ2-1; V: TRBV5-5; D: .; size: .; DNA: TGTGCCAGCAGCTTGCGGGGTGGTGAGCAGTTCTTC; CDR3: CASSLRGGEQFF
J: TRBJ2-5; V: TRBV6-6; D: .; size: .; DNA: TGTGCCAGCAGGGAACAGGGTTCGGGGGTCAGAGAGACCCAGTACTTC; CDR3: CASREQGSGVRETQYF